The 20 T cell receptor beta chains in this list originate from one sample, sequenced in a study of shared clonotypes between healthy human individuals. Here immunoSEQ multiplex PCR was the method, and the copy in TCRdb shows in-frame clones only, minus some. The sample has approximately 810,000 clones; 85% to 95% are singletons. The naive CD8 fraction comprised CD45RO-negative cells positively selected for CCR7 and excluded terminally differentiated effector memory CD45RA+ cells. The sample was naive CD8+ T cells sorted from blood. These receptors were taken from a man aged 30-40 years in good health.

This clone showed up many times. This chain links TRBV2 with TRBJ2-1; 8 bases align to TRBD1. Germline CDR1 SNHLY, CDR2 FYNNEI. The CDR3 is 14 residues long. V shed 6 bases and J 3 bases; nucleotides not matched to a gene: 4. The CDR3 here is CASRDRGSYNEQFF. The CDR3 coding sequence is TGTGCCAGCAGAGACAGGGGTAGCTACAATGAGCAGTTCTTC.

CDR3 nucleotide sequence: TGTGCCAGCAGCTTACCATCTTTAGCGGGGTCCCTCAATGAGCAGTTCTTC. It specifies CASSLPSLAGSLNEQFF. The gene calls are TRBV7-8 and TRBJ2-1; TRBD2 aligns across 8 bases. The V segment lost 2 bases and the J segment 6 bases; nucleotides outside the gene matches: 12. There are 17 residues in the CDR3. Germline V gene data show CDR1 as SGHVS and CDR2 as FQNEAQ.

This rearrangement joins TRBV4-2 to TRBJ2-1, with D possibly matching TRBD1 (5 bases). The germline V and J ends were trimmed by 5 bases and 7 bases, with 9 bases remaining between them. This CDR3 comprises 12 residues. Germline CDR1 reads LGHNA; CDR2 reads YNFKEQ. For the CDR3, the DNA is TGTGCCAGCAGCGGGGCAACAAATGAGCAGTTCTTC. Translated, it gives CASSGATNEQFF.

The rearrangement uses TRBV10-3 and TRBJ1-1, with D unclear. The CDR3 has 12 residues. Trimming removed 2 bases at V and 7 bases at J, with 8 bases between. Germline V CDR1 and CDR2: ENHRY, SYGVKD. This CDR3 reads CAISENTREAFF. The CDR3 nucleotides are TGTGCCATCAGTGAGAACACCCGTGAAGCTTTCTTT.

The chain carries TRBV7-2 and TRBJ2-1, with a weak D call TRBD2 (6 bases). The length of the CDR3 is 14 residues. CDR1 is SGHTA, CDR2 FQGNSA, per germline. V lost 0 bases and J 9 bases, leaving 12 bases between the germline ends. The CDR3 sequence is CASSLALARFEQFF. In nucleotides, the CDR3 is TGTGCCAGCAGCTTAGCGCTAGCGCGGTTTGAGCAGTTCTTC. Using reference TRBV7-2 and TRBJ2-1 for the parts outside the CDR3, the full variable domain is GAGVSQSPSNKVTEKGKDVELRCDPISGHTALYWYRQSLGQGLEFLIYFQGNSAPDKSGLPSDRFSAERTGGSVSTLTIQRTQQEDSAVYLCASSLALARFEQFFGPGTRLTVL.

The chain recombines TRBV6-1 with TRBJ2-7; TRBD1 matches at 9 bases. The CDR3 sequence is 15 residues long. Trimming removed 7 bases from V and 3 bases from J; junction bases left unmatched: 10. Germline loops: CDR1 MNHNS, CDR2 SASEGT. As DNA, the CDR3 is TGTGCCAGCACCCAACGGGGACAGGGAAGCTACGAGCAGTACTTC. Protein product: CASTQRGQGSYEQYF.

As to this clone: Additional DNA sequences in this sample encode the identical CDR3. The chain couples TRBV7-9 to TRBJ2-7; 10 bases map to TRBD1. V lost 1 base, J lost 3 bases, and 0 bases stayed unmatched. Germline assignment: CDR1 SEHNR and CDR2 FQNEAQ (reference sequence). The CDR3 sequence is 14 residues long. CDR3 nucleotides: TGTGCCAGCAGCTTAGGGGACAGGGGCTACGAGCAGTACTTC. Amino acid sequence: CASSLGDRGYEQYF.

This chain joins TRBV10-3 and TRBJ1-1; D is undetermined. This CDR3 has 16 residues. Trimming took off 2 bases at V and 3 bases at J, with 16 bases between the two ends. Germline values: CDR1 ENHRY, CDR2 SYGVKD. CDR3: CAISEEFGRWDTEAFF. The CDR3 bases are TGTGCCATCAGTGAGGAGTTCGGCAGGTGGGACACTGAAGCTTTCTTT.

The chain joins TRBV11-2 to TRBJ2-7; TRBD2 matches at 7 bases. The CDR3 spans 13 residues. Per germline, CDR1 SGHAT and CDR2 FQNNGV. The V segment lost 8 bases and the J segment 3 bases; nucleotides outside the gene matches: 7. DNA of the CDR3: TGTGCCAGCGGGGGGGGTCCTTACTACGAGCAGTACTTC. Translating gives CASGGGPYYEQYF.

The V gene is TRBV7-8, the J gene TRBJ1-1; D gene unclear. Germline V lookup: CDR1 SGHVS, CDR2 FQNEAQ. The CDR3 contains 13 residues. V was cut by 2 bases and J by 3 bases, with 7 bases left in between. The CDR3, as DNA: TGTGCCAGCAGCTTAATCCGGGACACTGAAGCTTTCTTT. Protein product: CASSLIRDTEAFF.

This sequence joins TRBV6-5 and TRBJ2-4; perhaps TRBD2 as D (5 bases). V was cut by 5 bases and J by 14 bases, with 13 bases left in between. Germline V gene sequence: CDR1 MNHEY, CDR2 SVGAGI. CDR3 length equals 11 residues. In DNA, the CDR3 is TGTGCCAGCAGTAGTCTGGTGGAGGAGTACTTC. This gives the protein CASSSLVEEYF.

This clone came up a few times. CDR3 residues: CASRAGQGDDGYTF. In nucleotides, the CDR3 is TGTGCCAGCAGGGCGGGACAGGGGGATGATGGCTACACCTTC. The chain carries TRBV2 and TRBJ1-2; TRBD1 matches at 11 bases. Per the germline V gene, CDR1 is SNHLY and CDR2 is FYNNEI. Losses at the gene ends were 6 bases for V and 6 bases for J; bases not matched to a gene: 6. The CDR3 sequence is 14 residues long.

The chain links TRBV4-3 to TRBJ1-5; perhaps TRBD1 as D (5 bases). The V end lost 0 bases, the J end lost 3 bases, and 9 bases lay between the germline ends. The length of the CDR3 is 15 residues. Germline V gene data show CDR1 as LGHNA and CDR2 as YSLEER. The CDR3: CASSQDPGPNQPQHF. CDR3 nucleotide sequence: TGCGCCAGCAGCCAAGATCCAGGGCCCAATCAGCCCCAGCATTTT.

V usage is TRBV5-8 and J usage is TRBJ2-7; perhaps TRBD1 as D (6 bases). The CDR3 runs to 12 residues. The V gene's germline CDR1 is SGHTS and CDR2 YDEGEE. The ends were cut back, 4 bases at V and 6 bases at J, with 11 bases in the middle. CDR3 DNA sequence: TGTGCCAGCAGCGGCACAGGGCGCGAGCAGTACTTC. Translating it yields CASSGTGREQYF.

This clone was recorded only once. The chain carries TRBV7-3 and TRBJ2-1, with unresolved D. Trimming took off 5 bases at V and 0 bases at J, with 11 bases between the two ends. This CDR3 is built from 15 residues. Germline-derived CDR1 and CDR2 are SGHTA and FQGTGA. CDR3 sequence reads: CASSPQRASYNEQFF. The CDR3 nucleotides are TGTGCCAGCAGCCCCCAAAGGGCCTCCTACAATGAGCAGTTCTTC.

This chain links TRBV15 with TRBJ2-3; 10 nucleotides match TRBD2. V shed 5 bases, J shed 4 bases, and the junction held 15 bases outside the gene matches. The CDR3 is 18 amino acids. CDR1 is LNHNV, CDR2 YYDKDF, per germline (reference sequence). CDR3 in amino acids: CATSSETSGIVNADTQYF. The CDR3 DNA follows: TGTGCCACCAGCTCAGAAACTAGCGGGATTGTTAACGCAGATACGCAGTATTTT.

The V and J genes are TRBV2 and TRBJ2-3; 13 bases are shared with TRBD2. The germline V gene encodes CDR1 SNHLY and CDR2 FYNNEI. The CDR3 runs to 14 residues. V gave up 6 bases and J gave up 6 bases; unmatched junction bases: 3. CDR3 loop: CASSELAGGDTQYF. The CDR3, as DNA: TGTGCCAGCAGCGAACTAGCGGGAGGGGATACGCAGTATTTT.

The J gene is TRBJ1-5, the V gene TRBV14, with D uncertain. The CDR3 covers 13 residues. Germline CDR1 and CDR2: SGHDN and FVKESK. V was clipped by 0 bases and J by 11 bases, with 11 bases between them. The CDR3 reads CASSQDPGLTQHF. The DNA for the CDR3 is TGTGCCAGCAGCCAAGACCCGGGGTTGACCCAGCATTTT.

The V call is TRBV7-6, the J call TRBJ2-2; the D call may be TRBD1 or TRBD2 (6 bases each). The V and J ends lost 5 bases and 6 bases respectively, with 25 bases between them. The germline CDR1 and CDR2 sequences are SGHVS and FNYEAQ. The CDR3 loop spans 18 amino acids. In nucleotides, the CDR3 is TGTGCCAGCAGCCCAGGGGTCACGTCGGGAGTTGTCGCCGGGGAGCTGTTTTTT. The encoded protein is CASSPGVTSGVVAGELFF. Full variable domain (outside the CDR3, taken from reference TRBV7-6 and TRBJ2-2): GAGVSQSPRYKVTKRGQDVALRCDPISGHVSLYWYRQALGQGPEFLTYFNYEAQQDKSGLPNDRFSAERPEGSISTLTIQRTEQRDSAMYRCASSPGVTSGVVAGELFFGEGSRLTVL.

The gene calls are TRBV21-1 and TRBJ1-5; the DNA was not compared with TRBD1, the D call given in the table. TRBV21-1 is an annotated pseudogene. The CDR3 is 17 residues long. The CDR3 DNA reads TGTGCCAGCAGCAAAGGTTGGGACAGGGGGCGGAGACAGCCCCAGCATTTT. Protein product: CASSKGWDRGRRQPQHF.